Below are 20 T cell receptor beta chains sequenced from a single sample in a study of blood T cell repertoires in COVID-19. The method was immunoSEQ multiplex PCR; TCRdb's version includes in-frame clones alone and lacks a portion of them. The table records 80,000 or so clones, approximately 86% of them present only once. Input material: peripheral blood. These receptors came from a woman in her fifties or sixties with acute or convalescent COVID-19.

The CDR3 bases are TGTGCTAGTGGACCTGGGCAGGATGAAAAACTGTTTTTT. Its protein product is CASGPGQDEKLFF. The V and J genes are TRBV12-5 and TRBJ1-4, with D unclear. This CDR3 region has 13 residues. Trimming left V 6 bases short and J 6 bases short, with 11 bases between. Looked up from germline, CDR1 is LGHNT and CDR2 is FRNRAP.

Note on this clone: Other DNA variants within this sample encode the same CDR3. The chain uses TRBV5-5 and TRBJ1-2; D is undetermined. V was cut by 0 bases and J by 6 bases, with 6 bases left in between. The CDR3 covers 12 residues. CDR1 and CDR2 from the germline V gene are SGHKS and YYEKEE (reference sequence). CDR3 nucleotide sequence: TGTGCCAGCAGCTTGGATCGGGATGGCTACACCTTC. The encoded protein is CASSLDRDGYTF.

This chain connects TRBV6-5 to TRBJ2-7; no firm D call. CDR1 is MNHEY and CDR2 is SVGAGI in the germline V gene. The CDR3 totals 13 residues. V was pared by 8 bases and J by 4 bases, with 15 bases between. The CDR3 nucleotides are TGTGCCAGCCAGTTAGCTGATGGATACGAGCAGTACTTC. This encodes CASQLADGYEQYF.

This clone appeared a few times. For the CDR3, the DNA is TGTGCCAGCTCACCACCGTCGGTGAACACTGAAGCTTTCTTT. Translating gives CASSPPSVNTEAFF. The genes are TRBV18 and TRBJ1-1; D gene ambiguous. CDR3 size: 14 residues. Trimming pared 0 bases from V and 0 bases from J, leaving 5 bases between. The germline V gene has CDR1 KGHSH and CDR2 LQKENI.

The V gene is TRBV7-6, the J gene TRBJ2-7; 12 positions match TRBD2. The trim removed 4 bases at V and 5 bases at J, leaving 15 bases unmatched. The CDR3 consists of 18 residues. Germline-derived CDR1 and CDR2 are SGHVS and FNYEAQ. CDR3 DNA sequence: TGTGCCAGCAGCTCGACCCTCTTAGGACTAGCGGGGCTGGACGAGCAGTACTTC. Its protein product is CASSSTLLGLAGLDEQYF.

This clone was seen a handful of times. The chain links TRBV7-9 to TRBJ1-1; D not certain. Per the germline V gene, CDR1 is SEHNR and CDR2 is FQNEAQ (reference sequence). The CDR3 covers 14 residues. The V end was cut by 1 base, the J end by 5 bases, with 11 bases between. CDR3: CASSLVDGRTEAFF. In DNA, the CDR3 is TGTGCCAGCAGCTTAGTTGATGGGCGAACTGAAGCTTTCTTT.

The table lists this clone with a count of one. J is TRBJ1-2 and V is TRBV27; 7 bases align to TRBD1. This CDR3 region has 15 residues. Germline CDR1 reads MNHEY; CDR2 reads SMNVEV (reference sequence). V trimming: 7 bases; J trimming: 7 bases; junction bases outside the gene matches: 15. CDR3 in DNA: TGTGCCAGCACTGACGGGGTGGGCAGGGGGAGTGGCTACACCTTC. This sequence encodes CASTDGVGRGSGYTF.

The chain recombines TRBV6-1 with TRBJ1-2; 7 bases fit TRBD1. This CDR3 is built from 13 residues. The trim removed 2 bases at V and 8 bases at J, leaving 5 bases unmatched. The germline V gene has CDR1 MNHNS and CDR2 SASEGT. Written as DNA, the CDR3 is TGTGCCAGCAGTGAAAGAGGGGGCTTGGGCTACACCTTC. Its translation is CASSERGGLGYTF.

This clone came up once. The chain links TRBV28 to TRBJ1-2; D gene unclear. V lost 2 bases to trimming and J lost 6 bases, with 7 bases between them. This CDR3 has 12 residues. Germline V gene data show CDR1 as MDHEN and CDR2 as SYDVKM. CDR3 sequence: CASSLAGDGYTF. The CDR3 region has the DNA TGTGCCAGCAGTTTAGCCGGGGATGGCTACACCTTC.

The chain is built from TRBV30 and TRBJ2-7; 7 positions agree with TRBD1. J lost 7 bases, V lost 0 bases, and 9 bases had no gene match. Germline V CDR1 and CDR2: GTSNPN, SVGIG (reference sequence). The CDR3 contains 14 residues. This CDR3 is CAWSVGGLGVEQYF. In DNA, the CDR3 is TGTGCCTGGAGTGTAGGGGGCCTGGGAGTGGAGCAGTACTTC. Full variable domain (rest looked up from reference TRBV30 and TRBJ2-7): SQTIHQWPATLVQPVGSPLSLECTVEGTSNPNLYWYRQAAGRGLQLLFYSVGIGQISSEVPQNLSASRPQDRQFILSSKKLLLSDSGFYLCAWSVGGLGVEQYFGPGTRLTVT.

The gene calls are TRBV28 and TRBJ2-7; 10 bases align to TRBD1. CDR1 and CDR2 from the germline V gene are MDHEN and SYDVKM. This CDR3 is 16 amino acids long. The trim removed 3 bases at V and 1 base at J, leaving 6 bases unmatched. The CDR3, as DNA: TGTGCCAGCAGTTTCATCGGGACAGGGGCATCCTACGAGCAGTACTTC. It translates to CASSFIGTGASYEQYF.

This chain links TRBV6-6 with TRBJ1-1, with 7 bases identical to TRBD1. V lost 7 bases and J lost 0; bases outside the gene matches: 11. There are 16 residues in the CDR3. Looked up from germline, CDR1 is MNHNY and CDR2 is SVGAGI (reference sequence). CDR3 DNA: TGTGCCAGCAAAGTAGGGGGCGCCCTTATGAACACTGAAGCTTTCTTT. It encodes CASKVGGALMNTEAFF.

This clone was seen a single time. This chain links TRBV6-2 or TRBV6-3 with TRBJ2-7; TRBD2 agrees at 10 bases. The trim removed 5 bases at V and 2 bases at J, leaving 6 bases unmatched. Germline lookup yields CDR1 MNHEY and CDR2 SVGEGT. This CDR3 region has 15 residues. The CDR3, as DNA: TGTGCCAGCAGTCCCATAGCGGGAGGTCCCTACGAGCAGTACTTC. Translating gives CASSPIAGGPYEQYF.

This chain uses TRBV4-1 with TRBJ1-2, with D maybe TRBD1 (5 bases). Trimming left V 0 bases short and J 4 bases short, with 9 bases between. Germline CDR1 is MGHRA and CDR2 is YSYEKL. The CDR3 totals 14 residues. CDR3 sequence (DNA): TGCGCCAGCAGCCAAGATTTGGGGGGCTATGGCTACACCTTC. It yields the protein CASSQDLGGYGYTF.

The gene calls are TRBV27 and TRBJ2-1, with 11 bases identical to TRBD2. The length of the CDR3 is 14 residues. Germline loops: CDR1 MNHEY, CDR2 SMNVEV (reference sequence). V lost 3 bases and J lost 9; bases outside the gene matches: 4. In nucleotides, the CDR3 is TGTGCCAGCAGTTTCGGTAGCGGGGGGGTTGAGCAGTTCTTC. Translating it yields CASSFGSGGVEQFF.

The V call is TRBV7-2, the J call TRBJ1-6; D unclear. CDR1 is SGHTA and CDR2 is FQGNSA in the germline V gene. The germline V and J ends were trimmed by 1 base and 5 bases, with 9 bases remaining between them. The CDR3 runs to 15 residues. The CDR3 bases are TGTGCCAGCAGCTTAGGCGGCAGAAATAATTCACCCCTCCACTTT. Translating it yields CASSLGGRNNSPLHF.

This chain uses TRBV28 with TRBJ1-4, with TRBD1 matching 10 bases. The length of the CDR3 is 15 residues. CDR1 MDHEN and CDR2 SYDVKM come from the germline V gene. Germline trimming cut 7 bases from V and 7 bases from J; bases unmatched to any gene: 9. The CDR3 DNA is TGTGCCAGCAAGACAGGGGGCGCAGAGATTGAAAAACTGTTTTTT. It codes for CASKTGGAEIEKLFF.

This chain connects TRBV6-1 to TRBJ2-1; 13 bases map to TRBD2. The germline gives CDR1 MNHNS, CDR2 SASEGT. The CDR3 is 18 residues long. The ends lost 2 bases at V and 8 bases at J; junction bases unmatched: 12. The CDR3 spells CASSESATTSGGADEQFF. The CDR3 DNA reads as TGTGCCAGCAGTGAAAGCGCGACAACTAGCGGGGGGGCCGATGAGCAGTTCTTC.

The gene calls are TRBV5-1 and TRBJ1-4; 7 bases match TRBD1. The CDR3 extends over 15 amino acids. Per the germline V gene, CDR1 is SGHRS and CDR2 is YFSETQ. Trimming took 0 bases from V and 7 from J; bases not matched to a gene: 6. The DNA of the CDR3 is TGCGCCAGCAGCTTGGATGGCAGGGGGATTGAAAAACTGTTTTTT. Translated: CASSLDGRGIEKLFF.

The chain has TRBV2 and TRBJ1-5; 9 nucleotides agree with TRBD1. Germline assignment: CDR1 SNHLY and CDR2 FYNNEI. CDR3 length: 14 residues. The junction had 6 bases not matched to a gene; V was cut back by 5 bases and J by 7 bases. The CDR3: CASSTQGARQPQHF. The CDR3 nucleotides are TGTGCCAGCAGTACACAGGGGGCAAGGCAGCCCCAGCATTTT.